The clone carrying this T cell receptor beta chain has more than one count but fewer than ten. Antigen: not known. The data belong to a study of early T cells in non-severe SARS-CoV-2 infection. Study as a whole: The input, bulk RNA from unsorted whole blood, was sequenced, and chains were unpaired. Broader study findings: VDJdb-based matching was biased toward anti-spike CD8 responses and missed private and CD4 specificities.

Individually, cDNA molecules had unique molecular identifiers attached to them. TCRdb analysed the 5' RACE reads with MiXCR anew, one entry per CDR3 protein. Of fewer than 100,000 distinct CDR3 sequences detected, 8.5% to 10% appear once; the ten largest clones hold 4.8%. The V gene's germline CDR1 is MNHEY and CDR2 SMNVEV (reference sequence). This CDR3 has 16 residues. The V end lost 5 bases, the J end lost 2 bases, and 19 bases lay between the germline ends. The sequence was obtained from an adult who was a healthcare worker with PCR-confirmed SARS-CoV-2 infection or an uninfected control (not recorded which). Sequenced input: whole blood. V gene TRBV27 combines with J gene TRBJ2-7; possibly TRBD1 or TRBD2 for D (5 bases each). CDR3 sequence (DNA): TGTGCCAGCAGTCCGAGCCCAGGGACGGGGACCTACGAGCAGTACTTC. Residues: CASSPSPGTGTYEQYF.